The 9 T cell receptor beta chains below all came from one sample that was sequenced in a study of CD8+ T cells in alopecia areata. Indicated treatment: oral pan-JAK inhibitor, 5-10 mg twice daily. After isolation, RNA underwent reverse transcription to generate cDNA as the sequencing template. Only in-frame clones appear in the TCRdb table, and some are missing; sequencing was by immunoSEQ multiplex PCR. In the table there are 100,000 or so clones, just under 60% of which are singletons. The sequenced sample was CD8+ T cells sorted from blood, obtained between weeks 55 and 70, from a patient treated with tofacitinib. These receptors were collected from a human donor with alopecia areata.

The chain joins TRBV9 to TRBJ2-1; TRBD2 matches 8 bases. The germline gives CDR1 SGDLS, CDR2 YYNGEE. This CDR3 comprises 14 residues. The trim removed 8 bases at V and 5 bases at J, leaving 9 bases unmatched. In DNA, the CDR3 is TGTGCCAGTTCCCCCAGCGGGGGTAACAATGAGCAGTTCTTC. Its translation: CASSPSGGNNEQFF.

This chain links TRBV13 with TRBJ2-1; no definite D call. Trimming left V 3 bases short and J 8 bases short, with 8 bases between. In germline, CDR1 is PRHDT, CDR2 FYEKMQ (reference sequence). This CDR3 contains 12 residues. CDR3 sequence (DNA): TGTGCCAGCAGCTTCTTTGGGGATGAGCAGTTCTTC. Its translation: CASSFFGDEQFF.

CDR3 protein: CASSTLGGISGANVLTF. For the CDR3, the DNA is TGTGCCAGCAGCACTTTGGGGGGAATCTCTGGGGCCAACGTCCTGACTTTC. The gene calls are TRBV11-1 and TRBJ2-6; D perhaps matches TRBD2 (6 bases). This CDR3 has 17 amino acids. The germline V and J ends were trimmed by 5 bases and 0 bases, with 14 bases remaining between them. The germline gives CDR1 SGHAT, CDR2 FQDESV (reference sequence).

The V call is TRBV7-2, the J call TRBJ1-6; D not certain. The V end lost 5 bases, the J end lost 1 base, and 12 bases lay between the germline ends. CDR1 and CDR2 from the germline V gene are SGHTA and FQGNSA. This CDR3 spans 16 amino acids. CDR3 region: CASSLFRSSYNSPLHF. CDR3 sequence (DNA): TGTGCCAGCAGCCTTTTTCGCAGTTCCTATAATTCACCCCTCCACTTT.

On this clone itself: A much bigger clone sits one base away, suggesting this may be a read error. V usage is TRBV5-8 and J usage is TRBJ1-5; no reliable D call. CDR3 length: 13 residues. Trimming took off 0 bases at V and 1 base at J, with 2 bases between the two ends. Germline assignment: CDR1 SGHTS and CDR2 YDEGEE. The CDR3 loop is CASSLGSNQPQHF. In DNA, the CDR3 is TGTGCCAGCAGCTTGGGCAGCAATCAGCCCCAGCATTTT.

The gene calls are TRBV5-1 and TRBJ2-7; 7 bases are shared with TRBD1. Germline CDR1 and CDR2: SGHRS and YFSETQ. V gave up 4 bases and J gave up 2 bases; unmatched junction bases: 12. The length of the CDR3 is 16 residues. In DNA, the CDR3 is TGCGCCAGCAGCGGCAACAAGGGACAGACCCCCTACGAGCAGTACTTC. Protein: CASSGNKGQTPYEQYF.

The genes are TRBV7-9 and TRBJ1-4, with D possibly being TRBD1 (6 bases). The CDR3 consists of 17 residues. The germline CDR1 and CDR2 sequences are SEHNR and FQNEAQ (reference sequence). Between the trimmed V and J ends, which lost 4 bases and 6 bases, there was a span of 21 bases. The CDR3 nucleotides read TGTGCCAGCAGCTCCGGACAGAGCACCGTTTCGGATGAAAAACTGTTTTTT. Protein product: CASSSGQSTVSDEKLFF. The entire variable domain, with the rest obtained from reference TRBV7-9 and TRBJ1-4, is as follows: DTGVSQNPRHKITKRGQNVTFRCDPISEHNRLYWYRQTLGQGPEFLTYFQNEAQLEKSRLLSDRFSAERPKGSFSTLEIQRTEQGDSAMYLCASSSGQSTVSDEKLFFGSGTQLSVL.

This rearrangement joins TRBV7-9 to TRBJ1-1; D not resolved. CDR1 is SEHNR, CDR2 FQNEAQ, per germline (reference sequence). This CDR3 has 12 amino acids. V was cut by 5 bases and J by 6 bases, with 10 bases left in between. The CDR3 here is CASSPSWAEAFF. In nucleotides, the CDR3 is TGTGCCAGCAGCCCCTCGTGGGCTGAAGCTTTCTTT.

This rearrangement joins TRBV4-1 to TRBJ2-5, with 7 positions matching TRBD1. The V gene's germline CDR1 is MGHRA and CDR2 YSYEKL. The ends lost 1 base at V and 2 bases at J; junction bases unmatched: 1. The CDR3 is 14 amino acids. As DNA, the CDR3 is TGCGCCAGCAGCCAAGTACAGGGGCAAGAGACCCAGTACTTC. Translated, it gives CASSQVQGQETQYF.